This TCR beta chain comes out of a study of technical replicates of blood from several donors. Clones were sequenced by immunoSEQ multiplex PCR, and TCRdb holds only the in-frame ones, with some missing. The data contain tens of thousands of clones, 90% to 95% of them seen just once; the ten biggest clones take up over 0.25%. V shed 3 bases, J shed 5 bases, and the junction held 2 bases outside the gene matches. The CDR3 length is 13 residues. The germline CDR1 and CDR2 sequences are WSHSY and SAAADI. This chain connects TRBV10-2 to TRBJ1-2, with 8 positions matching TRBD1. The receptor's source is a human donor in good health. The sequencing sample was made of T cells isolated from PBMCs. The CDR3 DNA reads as TGCGCCAGCAGTGACAGGGGGCGTTATGGCTACACCTTC. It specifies CASSDRGRYGYTF.